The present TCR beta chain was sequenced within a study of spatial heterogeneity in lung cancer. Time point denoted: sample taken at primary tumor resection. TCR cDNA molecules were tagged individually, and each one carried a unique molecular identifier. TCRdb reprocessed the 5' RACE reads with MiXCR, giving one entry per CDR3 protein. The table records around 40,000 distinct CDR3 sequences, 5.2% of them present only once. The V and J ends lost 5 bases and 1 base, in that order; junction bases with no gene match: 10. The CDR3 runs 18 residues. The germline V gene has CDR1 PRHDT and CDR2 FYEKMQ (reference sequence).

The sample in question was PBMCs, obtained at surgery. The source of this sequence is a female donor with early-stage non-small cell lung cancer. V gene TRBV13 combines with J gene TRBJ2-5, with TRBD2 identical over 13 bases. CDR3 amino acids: CASSPRNGLAGAQETQYF. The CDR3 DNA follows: TGTGCCAGCAGCCCTCGAAATGGACTAGCGGGGGCCCAAGAGACCCAGTACTTC.